The T cell receptor beta chain described here comes from a study of siplizumab effects on memory and regulatory T cells. Per sample, about 10^5 TCR templates underwent assay. Produced via immunoSEQ multiplex PCR; TCRdb's table is partial and in-frame only. There are over 95,000 clones in the sample; approximately 92% occur only once, and around 0.16% lies in the top ten. This CDR3 contains 15 residues. Germline CDR1 LGHNA, CDR2 YSLEER. V lost 0 bases and J lost 5, with 10 bases in between. The rearrangement uses TRBV4-3 and TRBJ2-2, with D maybe TRBD1 (6 bases). This clonotype was sampled from a human donor in good health. The sequenced sample was non-Treg CD4+ T cells sorted from blood. The CDR3 spells CASSQEQGRTGELFF. Here the CDR3 DNA reads TGCGCCAGCAGCCAAGAACAGGGAAGGACCGGGGAGCTGTTTTTT.